This TCR beta chain was sequenced for a study of blood T cell repertoires in COVID-19. V lost 5 bases and J 3 bases, leaving 19 bases between the germline ends. This CDR3 comprises 16 residues. Per the germline V gene, CDR1 is SEHNR and CDR2 is FQNEAQ (reference sequence). Some clones are missing from TCRdb's copy, which holds only in-frame ones; the method was immunoSEQ multiplex PCR. This table has 210,000 or so clones, 78% appearing once. The sample taken for sequencing was peripheral blood. The chain employs TRBV7-9 and TRBJ1-1, with a possible D match to TRBD1 (6 bases). This TCR derives from a woman aged 80 or over with active or convalescent COVID-19. This chain's CDR3 is CASSPAGGGLYTEAFF. The CDR3 DNA is TGTGCCAGCAGCCCAGCCGGCGGGGGCCTCTACACTGAAGCTTTCTTT.